Given below is one TCR beta chain in context. Which antigen it targets is not known. Base-call qualities are not available, and no considerably larger clone is one nucleotide away. Via the germline V gene (reference sequence), CDR1 is MNHEY and CDR2 SMNVEV. Unmatched junction bases come to 7, with V trimmed by 5 bases and J by 7 bases. From its cysteine to its phenylalanine, the CDR3 spans 14 amino acids. Of all the DNA, just the CDR3 is kept, 42 bases in frame from base 1. This entry is derived from a study of cytomegalovirus exposure and HLA in healthy donors (dated by TCRdb to between 2016 and 2019). Some background on the complete study: According to a later analysis, one platform produced both the 110 or so validation repertoires and the 620 or so repertoires of the first cohort. The study aimed to test whether signatures of past pathogen exposure could be identified by cataloging public T cell receptors. In addition to the first cohort of 666 subjects, a separate validation cohort of some 120 different subjects was used. High-throughput TCR immunosequencing, statistical association of individual TCRs with disease status, and machine learning were combined to predict cytomegalovirus infection status.

Overall study results and their limits: Three of the identified cytomegalovirus-associated TCR beta chains were confirmed in vitro to be specific for cytomegalovirus antigens. Subsequent analysis determined that TCRs grouped into clusters in the first cohort also showed a tendency toward co-occurrence across the 120 or so validation repertoires, and about 93% of cluster scores exceeded 0. All 110 or so repertoires were used to score co-occurrence in the validation cohort in a later analysis, because that analysis had no HLA typing for the cohort. Most TCR sequences were observed very rarely across donors, whereas some public TCRs were present in many individuals. The study listed approximately 160 TCR beta chains as associated with cytomegalovirus. The authors suggested that the approach could potentially be extended to other disease states and immunological phenotypes. In both the original and validation cohorts, the classifier was reported to diagnose cytomegalovirus status with high specificity and sensitivity.

Donors formed part of the validation cohort, which comprised approximately 130 subjects and was distinct from the first cohort of over 500 subjects. Receptor amplification or capture employed the immunoSEQ multiplex PCR assay. In the authors' own workflow: A statistical classification framework was developed to diagnose cytomegalovirus status using the catalog of TCR beta chain sequences. As stored in TCRdb, this immuneACCESS dataset retains in-frame rearrangements with V and J assigned. A fraction of the clones does not appear; measured against another copy, unresolved V genes explain less than half of the discrepancy, and the remainder lacks a known reason. The DNA gave D and trimming, while V, J and clone size come from that table. The sample has 150,000 to 200,000 clones on record, approximately 88% of them singletons. The ten biggest clones cover roughly 10% of the sample.

The receptor's source is a man aged 25-45 years in good health and CMV-seropositive. The chain couples TRBV27 to TRBJ1-4, and TRBD1 matches 7 of the central bases. The sample taken for sequencing was PBMCs. The CDR3 loop reads CASSPGDSREKLFF. The DNA reads as follows: TGTGCCAGCAGTCCCGGGGACAGCCGTGAAAAACTGTTTTTT.